A single T cell receptor (beta chain) is shown here with its context. Its antigen is still unknown. Per-nucleotide qualities are absent, and no much larger clonotype sits a single base away. These data belong to a study of blood T cell repertoires in COVID-19 (dated by TCRdb to the early 2020s). Regarding the study in general: Samples covering the acute and convalescent phases of COVID-19 were provided by collaborators in the United States, Italy and Spain. Samples came from the ongoing ImmuneRACE study (first 160 participants) plus 1,254 subjects from 6 global collaborators. The material from the prospective study consisted of cDNA or gDNA derived from T cells, B-cell-depleted T cells, or PBMCs. A freely available public database, intended as a resource for researchers studying the immune response to SARS-CoV-2, is where the repertoires were released. Where HLA class I and class II types were available, the types were taken from metadata supplied by the sample provider, not from assay-based typing. Deeply sampled blood TCRbeta repertoires from subjects exposed to, actively infected with, or recovered from COVID-19 were included in the dataset. Sample metadata almost always included a de-identified subject ID, COVID-19 status, age in years and sex. Paper-wide results and their limitations: The quantity of clinical and demographic metadata differed by source and by participant and was supplied without curation.

TCRbeta CDR3 regions were amplified from genomic DNA using the immunoSEQ Assay, a bias-controlled multiplex PCR. Regarding the original processing steps: The number of nucleated cells in each sample was estimated from the amplification of reference gene primers within the assay. To quantify the absolute abundance of each unique TCRbeta CDR3 rearrangement, sequence reads were collapsed and filtered. For each sample, productive Simpson clonality was calculated as the square root of Simpson's diversity index over productive rearrangements. TCRdb obtained this table from immuneACCESS and retained in-frame rearrangements with V and J assigned. These tables miss some clones; where compared with another copy, unresolved V genes account for less than half of the shortfall, and the remainder is unexplained. V and J calls plus clone size are reproduced from that table; the DNA served to infer D and trimming. This sample is represented by roughly 60,000 clones; nearly 95% of them were singletons. The ten largest clonotypes hold 4.6% of the sample.

V trim: 7 bases; J trim: 1 base; unmatched bases: 7. From its cysteine to its phenylalanine, the CDR3 spans 16 amino acids. Only the CDR3 region is kept as DNA, spanning 48 bases read in frame from base 1. The germline V gene (reference sequence) supplies CDR1 MNHEY and CDR2 SMNVEV. The collaborating institutions used their own protocols to collect whole blood in K2EDTA tubes. For TCRbeta analysis, collaborator samples were shipped as frozen whole blood, as isolated PBMCs, or as DNA extracted from either sample type. The sequence derives from a man aged 50 to 60 with active COVID-19. The V gene is TRBV27 and the J gene is TRBJ2-1, with TRBD2 identical over 10 junction bases. The sample comprised peripheral blood. Here the CDR3 is given as CASTEFSGRSYNEQFF. The nucleotides read TGTGCCAGCACCGAATTTAGCGGGAGGTCCTACAATGAGCAGTTCTTC.